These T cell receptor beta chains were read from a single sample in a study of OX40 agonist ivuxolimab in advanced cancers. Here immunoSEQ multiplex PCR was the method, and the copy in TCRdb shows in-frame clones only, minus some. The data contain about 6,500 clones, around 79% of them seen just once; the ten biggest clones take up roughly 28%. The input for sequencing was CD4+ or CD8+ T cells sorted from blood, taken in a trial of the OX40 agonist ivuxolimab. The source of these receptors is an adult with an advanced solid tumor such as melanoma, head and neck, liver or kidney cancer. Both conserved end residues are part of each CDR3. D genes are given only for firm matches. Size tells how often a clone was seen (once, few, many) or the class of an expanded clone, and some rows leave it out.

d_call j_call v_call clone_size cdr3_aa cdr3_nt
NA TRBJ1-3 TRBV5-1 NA CASSNYGTTSGNTIYF TGCGCCAGCAGCAATTACGGGACGACCTCTGGAAACACCATATATTTT
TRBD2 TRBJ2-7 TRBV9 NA CASSVEGGLAGGNEQYF TGTGCCAGCAGCGTAGAAGGGGGTCTAGCGGGAGGAAATGAGCAGTACTTC
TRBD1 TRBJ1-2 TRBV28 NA CASSTQGGYGYTF TGTGCCAGCAGTACACAGGGGGGCTATGGCTACACCTTC
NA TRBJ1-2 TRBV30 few CAWGGNYGYTF TGTGCCTGGGGGGGTAACTATGGCTACACCTTC
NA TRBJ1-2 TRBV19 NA CASSMDGSNYGYTF TGTGCCAGTAGTATGGATGGGAGTAACTATGGCTACACCTTC
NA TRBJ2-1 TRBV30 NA CAWSGGTGPYNEQFF TGTGCCTGGAGTGGCGGGACTGGACCCTACAATGAGCAGTTCTTC
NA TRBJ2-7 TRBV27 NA CASSSPREGYEQYF TGTGCCAGCAGTTCCCCTCGAGAGGGCTACGAGCAGTACTTC
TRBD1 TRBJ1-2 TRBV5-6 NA CASSLLRTGTNYGYTF TGTGCCAGCAGCTTATTAAGGACAGGGACTAACTATGGCTACACCTTC
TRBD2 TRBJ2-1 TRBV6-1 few CASSSASGRADEQFF TGTGCCAGCAGTTCGGCTAGCGGGAGGGCCGATGAGCAGTTCTTC
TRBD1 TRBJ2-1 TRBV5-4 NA CASREQGNYNEQFF TGTGCCAGCAGGGAACAGGGGAACTACAATGAGCAGTTCTTC
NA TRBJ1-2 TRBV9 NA CASSPSGESFYGYTF TGTGCCAGCAGCCCCTCGGGAGAGAGTTTCTATGGCTACACCTTC